This T cell receptor (beta chain) was observed in a study of OX40 agonist ivuxolimab in advanced cancers. For the wider study: The costimulatory receptor OX40 (CD134) was targeted by ivuxolimab, a fully human IgG2 agonistic monoclonal antibody. Intravenous ivuxolimab was administered to patients every 2 weeks at six dose levels: 0.01, 0.1, 0.3, 1.5, 3 and 10 mg/kg. The paper covers the monotherapy dose-escalation part of the phase I ivuxolimab trial, which included N = 52 patients. Of the roughly 52 dose-escalation patients, hepatocellular carcinoma was present in about 20, melanoma in around 15, renal cell carcinoma in 9 and head and neck cancer in 9. In the dose-escalation cohort, roughly 82% of patients were male, and the mean age was roughly 60 years with a range of roughly 23 to 79. The point of sequencing TCRbeta in the periphery was to test whether ivuxolimab changed TCR sequence diversity and drove clonal T-cell expansion. Patients were allowed to have had prior anti-PD-1, anti-PD-L1 or anti-CTLA-4 therapy, and approximately 41% of the dose-escalation patients had previously received checkpoint inhibitors. Partial responses occurred in three dose-escalation patients, of whom one had hepatocellular carcinoma and two had cutaneous melanoma.

Counted from cysteine to phenylalanine, this CDR3 has 15 amino acids. The retained sequence is limited to the CDR3, 45 bases, with the frame set at the first base. The germline V and J ends show losses of 0 bases and 4 bases respectively, and no gene match explains 7 bases of the junction. The germline V gene (reference sequence) provides CDR1 GTSNPN and CDR2 SVGIG. Patients with a history of autoimmune disease or receiving systemic immunosuppression were excluded from the trial. Peripheral blood for TCR sequencing was drawn from every dose cohort at baseline, at cycle 4 day 1 and at cycle 7 day 1. Samples were obtained from an open-label, multicenter, first-in-human phase I dose-escalation trial of ivuxolimab. Adults with locally advanced or metastatic melanoma, renal cell carcinoma, hepatocellular carcinoma or head and neck squamous cell carcinoma were enrolled in the trial. Before TCR sequencing, CD4+ T cells and CD8+ T cells were sorted from peripheral blood as separate populations.

Concerning this clone itself: It has no known antigen specificity. The sample holds no much larger clone one base away, and base qualities are not on file.

The paper's findings and limits, for the study overall: Which antigens the clonally expanded peripheral T cells were specific for was not determined. In the 0.1-3.0 mg/kg groups, partial responders were among the patients with the lowest normalized peripheral clonal expansion, particularly in CD8+ T cells. After ivuxolimab, expanded clones were on average more numerous among CD8+ T cells than among CD4+ T cells. Low levels of normalized T-cell clonal expansion were also seen in some nonresponding patients. At doses of 0.1 to 3.0 mg/kg, clonal expansion of both CD4+ and CD8+ blood T cells was observed from baseline to week 6.

To sequence the TCRbeta CDR3 region, genomic DNA was isolated from the sorted cells. The immunoSEQ Assay was used for sequencing of TCRbeta CDR3 regions. TCRdb limited this immuneACCESS table to in-frame rearrangements with V and J called. A share of clones is missing; checked studies link under half to unresolved V genes, and the rest is unexplained. The sample contains roughly 92,000 clones, 90% of them found a single time. The ten largest make up around 0.16% of the sample. This chain is built from TRBV30 and TRBJ1-1; the central 8 bases match TRBD1. The receptor was isolated from an adult with an advanced solid tumor such as melanoma, head and neck, liver or kidney cancer. The sequences come from CD4+ or CD8+ T cells sorted from blood, collected in a trial of the OX40 agonist ivuxolimab. The DNA sequence follows: TGTGCCTGGAGTGTACGTGCAGGGGGCCTCACTGAAGCTTTCTTT. The resulting protein is CAWSVRAGGLTEAFF. Extended through the reference TRBV30 and TRBJ1-1 proteins, this CDR3 yields the full variable domain: SQTIHQWPATLVQPVGSPLSLECTVEGTSNPNLYWYRQAAGRGLQLLFYSVGIGQISSEVPQNLSASRPQDRQFILSSKKLLLSDSGFYLCAWSVRAGGLTEAFFGQGTRLTVV.